The rows below give T cell receptor beta chains drawn from one sample of a study of spatial heterogeneity in lung cancer. TCRdb reanalysed the 5' RACE reads using MiXCR and keeps one entry per CDR3 protein. Of under 45,000 distinct CDR3 sequences listed, roughly 7.8% are singletons. The source was PBMCs, collected at follow-up. Source of these receptors: a male donor with early-stage non-small cell lung cancer. The CDR3 runs from the conserved cysteine through the conserved F or W. A D gene is named only where the DNA matches it firmly. Some rows have no size entry. The others give once, few or many, or a class for an expanded clone.

TRBV5-1	TRBJ1-1	many	TRBD1	TGCGCCAGCTCCCACGGGGACAGGGAAGGCACTGAAGCTTTCTTT	CASSHGDREGTEAFF
TRBV19	TRBJ2-1	many	TRBD2	TGTGCCAGTAGTATAGATCTAGCGGGGGGGCCCTCCTACAATGAGCAGTTCTTC	CASSIDLAGGPSYNEQFF
TRBV19	TRBJ2-5	many	TRBD2	TGTGCCAGTAGCCCTAGCGGGGGGGCCACCGAGACCCAGTACTTC	CASSPSGGATETQYF
TRBV7-9	TRBJ1-2	many	-	TGTGCCAGCAGCTTAGAGGGAGGCGCGGACTCGATCTTC	CASSLEGGADSIF
TRBV12-3/TRBV12-4	TRBJ1-4	many	TRBD1	TGTGCCAGCAGTTTCGGACAGGGGGGTGAAAAACTGTTTTTT	CASSFGQGGEKLFF
TRBV6-5	TRBJ1-2	many	-	TGTGCCAGCAGTTTTCTGGGGGGGTATGGCTACACCTTC	CASSFLGGYGYTF
TRBV12-3/TRBV12-4	TRBJ2-5	-	-	TGTGCCACCTCGTGGGCAGCTCAAGAGACCCAGTACTTC	CATSWAAQETQYF
TRBV5-6	TRBJ2-3	many	TRBD2	TGTGCCAGCAGCTTGGCAACCAGCGGGGGGGCCCATGATACGCAGTATTTT	CASSLATSGGAHDTQYF
TRBV7-2	TRBJ2-5	many	TRBD1	TGTGCCAGCAGCTTAGCTGGTACAGGGGGAGAGACCCAGTACTTC	CASSLAGTGGETQYF
TRBV4-2	TRBJ2-1	many	-	TGTGCCAGCAGCCAAGGCGCGGGGTATGAGCAGTTCTTC	CASSQGAGYEQFF
TRBV12-3/TRBV12-4	TRBJ1-1	many	-	TGTGCCAGCAGTTTATTACCGCCGAACACTGAAGCTTTCTTT	CASSLLPPNTEAFF
TRBV5-5	TRBJ2-2	many	-	TGTGCCAGCAGCTTGGGACAGATCAACACCGGGGAGCTGTTTTTT	CASSLGQINTGELFF
TRBV20-1	TRBJ2-7	many	TRBD1	TGCAGTGCTAGAGACGGTAGGACAGGTCTATCCTACGAGCAGTACTTC	CSARDGRTGLSYEQYF
TRBV5-1	TRBJ2-1	few	TRBD2	TGCGCCAGCAGCGAAGCTAGCGGGGGGGACTACAATGAGCAGTTCTTC	CASSEASGGDYNEQFF
TRBV5-1	TRBJ2-7	-	-	TGCGCCAGCAGCTTGGACCGTAGGAAGCAGTACTTC	CASSLDRRKQYF
TRBV28	TRBJ2-5	-	TRBD2	TGTGCCAGCAGTCCTCCGGGGGGGTCGCGGGAGACCCAGTACTTC	CASSPPGGSRETQYF